Listed below are T cell receptor beta chains from one sample, sequenced in a study of T cell responses to AZD1222 COVID-19 vaccine. Profiling relied on immunoSEQ multiplex PCR, and the TCRdb table lists in-frame clones only, not all of them. The sample carries 100,000 to 150,000 clones, roughly 92% recorded once. The sequencing used peripheral blood, collected 28 days after the second AZD1222 dose. Receptors originate from an adult who received the AZD1222 COVID-19 vaccine. Each CDR3 is given with its conserved first and last residue. The D gene is left open where the match is weak. Only some rows state a clone size, as once, few, many or a class for expanded clones.

d_call: -; v_call: TRBV7-9; j_call: TRBJ1-3; cdr3_length: 14; clone_size: few; cdr3_aa: CASSSQGSGNTIYF; cdr3_nt: TGTGCCAGCAGCTCTCAGGGCTCTGGAAACACCATATATTTT
d_call: -; v_call: TRBV6-5; j_call: TRBJ2-1; cdr3_length: 13; clone_size: -; cdr3_aa: CASKRVAYNEQFF; cdr3_nt: TGTGCCAGCAAAAGGGTAGCGTACAATGAGCAGTTCTTC
d_call: -; v_call: TRBV28; j_call: TRBJ2-5; cdr3_length: 13; clone_size: -; cdr3_aa: CASLLGGGETQYF; cdr3_nt: TGTGCCAGTCTATTGGGGGGAGGAGAGACCCAGTACTTC
d_call: -; v_call: TRBV11-2; j_call: TRBJ2-4; cdr3_length: 16; clone_size: -; cdr3_aa: CASSRPLFLAKNIQYF; cdr3_nt: TGTGCCAGCAGCCGGCCCTTATTTTTAGCCAAAAACATTCAGTACTTC
d_call: -; v_call: TRBV5-1; j_call: TRBJ1-1; cdr3_length: 14; clone_size: few; cdr3_aa: CASSLERADTEAFF; cdr3_nt: TGCGCCAGCAGCTTGGAAAGGGCAGACACTGAAGCTTTCTTT
d_call: TRBD1; v_call: TRBV11-3; j_call: TRBJ2-7; cdr3_length: 15; clone_size: -; cdr3_aa: CASNAPGQGSYEQYF; cdr3_nt: TGTGCCAGCAACGCACCGGGACAGGGCTCCTACGAGCAGTACTTC
d_call: -; v_call: TRBV2; j_call: TRBJ1-5; cdr3_length: 15; clone_size: -; cdr3_aa: CASRVTESSNQPQHF; cdr3_nt: TGTGCCAGCAGGGTCACAGAGAGCTCCAATCAGCCCCAGCATTTT
d_call: -; v_call: TRBV18; j_call: TRBJ2-7; cdr3_length: 13; clone_size: -; cdr3_aa: CASSPSFGYEQYF; cdr3_nt: TGTGCCAGCTCACCCAGCTTCGGCTACGAGCAGTACTTC
d_call: -; v_call: TRBV5-1; j_call: TRBJ2-5; cdr3_length: 14; clone_size: -; cdr3_aa: CASSQPGGQETQYF; cdr3_nt: TGCGCCAGCAGCCAACCAGGCGGACAAGAGACCCAGTACTTC
d_call: -; v_call: TRBV28; j_call: TRBJ2-1; cdr3_length: 15; clone_size: -; cdr3_aa: CASSPWGGQDNEQFF; cdr3_nt: TGTGCCAGCAGTCCTTGGGGAGGTCAGGACAATGAGCAGTTCTTC
d_call: TRBD2; v_call: TRBV5-5; j_call: TRBJ2-2; cdr3_length: 15; clone_size: -; cdr3_aa: CASSRSGENTGELFF; cdr3_nt: TGTGCCAGCAGCCGGAGCGGGGAGAACACCGGGGAGCTGTTTTTT
d_call: -; v_call: TRBV25-1; j_call: TRBJ2-5; cdr3_length: 15; clone_size: -; cdr3_aa: CASSESDRFRQTQYF; cdr3_nt: TGTGCCAGCAGTGAAAGCGACCGCTTCCGCCAGACCCAGTACTTC
d_call: TRBD2; v_call: TRBV5-1; j_call: TRBJ2-1; cdr3_length: 15; clone_size: -; cdr3_aa: CASSLDGGREREQFF; cdr3_nt: TGCGCCAGCAGCTTGGATGGCGGGAGGGAGAGGGAGCAGTTCTTC
d_call: TRBD1; v_call: TRBV30; j_call: TRBJ2-2; cdr3_length: 13; clone_size: once; cdr3_aa: CAWGTGATGELFF; cdr3_nt: TGTGCCTGGGGGACAGGGGCCACCGGGGAGCTGTTTTTT
d_call: TRBD1; v_call: TRBV5-1; j_call: TRBJ2-5; cdr3_length: 15; clone_size: -; cdr3_aa: CASSPRTGAGETQYF; cdr3_nt: TGCGCCAGCAGCCCTCGGACAGGGGCGGGAGAGACCCAGTACTTC
d_call: -; v_call: TRBV6-5; j_call: TRBJ2-1; cdr3_length: 14; clone_size: -; cdr3_aa: CASSPSLDHNEQFF; cdr3_nt: TGTGCCAGCAGTCCCTCTCTAGACCACAATGAGCAGTTCTTC
d_call: -; v_call: TRBV2; j_call: TRBJ1-1; cdr3_length: 12; clone_size: -; cdr3_aa: CASLLLFTEAFF; cdr3_nt: TGTGCCAGCTTACTTCTGTTCACTGAAGCTTTCTTT
d_call: TRBD1; v_call: TRBV20-1; j_call: TRBJ2-3; cdr3_length: 14; clone_size: -; cdr3_aa: CSASRDRGTDTQYF; cdr3_nt: TGCAGTGCTAGTCGGGACAGGGGCACAGATACGCAGTATTTT
d_call: -; v_call: TRBV24-1; j_call: TRBJ2-2; cdr3_length: 13; clone_size: -; cdr3_aa: CATSALVTGELFF; cdr3_nt: TGTGCCACCAGTGCACTGGTGACCGGGGAGCTGTTTTTT
d_call: TRBD2; v_call: TRBV7-3; j_call: TRBJ2-3; cdr3_length: 21; clone_size: -; cdr3_aa: CASSLKPRTSGGPTSTDTQYF; cdr3_nt: TGTGCCAGCAGCTTAAAGCCCCGGACTAGCGGGGGCCCCACAAGCACAGATACGCAGTATTTT
d_call: -; v_call: TRBV7-2; j_call: TRBJ1-5; cdr3_length: 15; clone_size: -; cdr3_aa: CASSLVRNSNQPQHF; cdr3_nt: TGTGCCAGCAGCTTAGTTCGGAATAGCAATCAGCCCCAGCATTTT
d_call: -; v_call: TRBV6-5; j_call: TRBJ1-1; cdr3_length: 15; clone_size: -; cdr3_aa: CASSPLRGDYTEAFF; cdr3_nt: TGTGCCAGCAGCCCCCTACGGGGAGACTACACTGAAGCTTTCTTT
d_call: -; v_call: TRBV7-8; j_call: TRBJ1-2; cdr3_length: 16; clone_size: -; cdr3_aa: CASSLAPTGRIDGYTF; cdr3_nt: TGTGCCAGCAGCTTAGCGCCGACAGGTCGGATTGATGGCTACACCTTC
d_call: -; v_call: TRBV7-2; j_call: TRBJ2-7; cdr3_length: 14; clone_size: -; cdr3_aa: CASSLRRGSDEQYF; cdr3_nt: TGTGCCAGCAGCTTACGGAGAGGGAGCGACGAGCAGTACTTC
d_call: TRBD1; v_call: TRBV10-3; j_call: TRBJ2-7; cdr3_length: 15; clone_size: -; cdr3_aa: CAISDWGQGIHEQYF; cdr3_nt: TGTGCCATCAGTGATTGGGGACAGGGGATCCACGAGCAGTACTTC